The 28 T cell receptor beta chains presented below share a single source sample, sequenced in a study of CD8 T cells in Susac syndrome. Random hexamers primed reverse transcription of 0.5 to 1 ug RNA. TCRdb reanalysed the immunoSEQ multiplex PCR reads using MiXCR and keeps one entry per CDR3 protein. The table lists around 200,000 distinct CDR3 sequences, approximately 94% of them singletons. The sequenced material came from CD4+ T cells from PBMCs. The receptors come from a human donor with Susac syndrome.

This clonotype was recorded once. The chain has TRBV7-2 and TRBJ2-6; D is ambiguous. The germline V gene has CDR1 SGHTA and CDR2 FQGNSA. The CDR3 length is 16 residues. The V end lost 7 bases, the J end lost 0 bases, and 13 bases lay between the germline ends. This CDR3 reads CASTLLSYSGANVLTF. CDR3 DNA: TGTGCCAGCACCCTACTCAGCTACTCTGGGGCCAACGTCCTGACTTTC.

The count of this clonotype is one. The chain links TRBV12-3 or TRBV12-4 to TRBJ2-3; D is possibly TRBD2 (7 bases). V lost 5 bases to trimming and J lost 8 bases, with 17 bases between them. The CDR3 runs to 14 residues. CDR3 region: CASSPPGAGATQYF. CDR3 nucleotides: TGTGCCAGCAGTCCCCCCGGGGCGGGGGCTACGCAGTATTTT.

As for this clonotype: The CDR3 does not close with the conserved phenylalanine or tryptophan, likely indicating a read error. The chain couples TRBV6-6 to TRBJ2-5, with 9 nucleotides matching TRBD1. The CDR3 covers 15 residues. The V segment lost 6 bases and the J segment 1 base; nucleotides outside the gene matches: 6. Germline CDR1 is MNHNY and CDR2 is SVGAGI (reference sequence). CDR3 region: CASRDRGGIQETQYS. In nucleotides, the CDR3 is TGTGCCAGCAGAGACAGGGGGGGGATCCAAGAGACCCAGTACTCC.

The chain combines TRBV30 with TRBJ2-1; 8 nucleotides line up with TRBD2. There are 18 residues in the CDR3. Germline CDR1 GTSNPN, CDR2 SVGIG (reference sequence). V shed 1 base, J shed 9 bases, and the junction held 20 bases outside the gene matches. As DNA, the CDR3 is TGTGCCTGGAGTGGATCGGGATTAGCGGGGTCTTGGGGGGCTGAGCAGTTCTTC. Translation gives CAWSGSGLAGSWGAEQFF.

The V gene is TRBV23-1, the J gene TRBJ1-2, with D hard to call. TRBV23-1 is filed as an ORF, its function uncertain. V lost 2 bases to trimming and J lost 7 bases, with 5 bases between them. CDR3 length: 11 residues. CDR3 nucleotides: TGCGCCAGCAGTCAAGGCCGTGGCTACACCTTC. This translates into CASSQGRGYTF.

This chain links TRBV29-1 with TRBJ1-1, with D possibly matching TRBD1 (6 bases). Germline V lookup: CDR1 SQVTM, CDR2 ANQGSEA. V was shortened by 4 bases and J by 3 bases, with 15 bases between the two germline ends. The CDR3 is 14 amino acids. The CDR3 DNA reads as TGCAGCGTTGGTCAGGGGCGGAGGGACACTGAAGCTTTCTTT. Protein: CSVGQGRRDTEAFF.

The rearrangement uses TRBV6-2 or TRBV6-3 and TRBJ2-7; possibly TRBD2 for D (6 bases). Germline V gives CDR1 MNHEY, CDR2 SVGEGT. V lost 0 bases to trimming and J lost 0 bases, with 15 bases between them. The CDR3 length is 17 residues. The DNA for the CDR3 is TGTGCCAGCAGTTACTCGAGACGGGCGGGGAGCTCCTACGAGCAGTACTTC. Translating gives CASSYSRRAGSSYEQYF.

The chain employs TRBV4-2 and TRBJ2-5; the match to TRBD2 covers 9 bases. This CDR3 is 15 amino acids long. The germline V gene has CDR1 LGHNA and CDR2 YNFKEQ. J was trimmed by 1 base and V by 2 bases; bases with no gene match: 2. DNA of the CDR3: TGTGCCAGCAGCCAAATTAGCGGGGGCCAAGAGACCCAGTACTTC. Protein product: CASSQISGGQETQYF.

This chain connects TRBV7-9 to TRBJ2-1; 9 bases match TRBD2. The V gene end was trimmed by 2 bases and the J gene end by 8 bases; junction bases not matched to a gene: 7. The germline V gene encodes CDR1 SEHNR and CDR2 FQNEAQ (reference sequence). The CDR3 runs to 15 residues. For the CDR3, the DNA is TGTGCCAGCAGCTTATTTGGCGGGGGGGCCGATGAGCAGTTCTTC. This encodes CASSLFGGGADEQFF.

CDR3 DNA sequence: TGTGCCAGCAACGGACAGGGGGCTGGAGGGGATGAAAAACTGTTTTTT. Its translation is CASNGQGAGGDEKLFF. The V and J genes are TRBV5-6 and TRBJ1-4; 11 nucleotides line up with TRBD1. V trimming: 6 bases; J trimming: 6 bases; junction bases outside the gene matches: 10. The CDR3 spans 16 residues. The germline V gene encodes CDR1 SGHDT and CDR2 YYEEEE.

V is TRBV2 and J is TRBJ2-4; D not certain. The V end lost 4 bases, the J end lost 0 bases, and 13 bases lay between the germline ends. Germline CDR1 SNHLY, CDR2 FYNNEI. The CDR3 extends over 16 amino acids. CDR3 coding DNA: TGTGCCAGCAGTGGTGGGCCAGCAATAGCCAAAAACATTCAGTACTTC. Protein: CASSGGPAIAKNIQYF.

V and J are TRBV4-1 and TRBJ1-1, with D perhaps matching TRBD1 (6 bases). Trimming left V 4 bases short and J 1 base short, with 13 bases between. The CDR3 sequence is 15 residues long. In germline, CDR1 is MGHRA, CDR2 YSYEKL. CDR3: CASSPIDRRNTEAFF. CDR3 DNA sequence: TGCGCCAGCAGCCCGATAGACAGGCGGAACACTGAAGCTTTCTTT.

In the case of this clonotype: At one of its ends the junction is not consistent with the germline gene, which may arise from a read error. V and J are TRBV20-1 and TRBJ2-5, with D unclear. Germline values: CDR1 DFQATT, CDR2 SNEGSKA (reference sequence). CDR3 length: 12 amino acids. CDR3 sequence: CSSTRPQETQYF. The CDR3 DNA reads TGCTCCTCCACGAGGCCACAAGAGACCCAGTATTTC.

This chain links TRBV6-2 or TRBV6-3 with TRBJ2-5, with D tentatively TRBD1 (5 bases). V was cut by 4 bases and J by 4 bases, with 13 bases left in between. Germline-derived CDR1 and CDR2 are MNHEY and SVGEGT. The CDR3 extends over 14 amino acids. The DNA for the CDR3 is TGTGCCAGCAGTTGGGGCAGGTTGAGAGAGACCCAGTACTTC. Its protein is CASSWGRLRETQYF.

The DNA of the CDR3 is TGTGCCAGTAGCAGGGGGCTTTATTCACCCCTCCACTTT. Its translation is CASSRGLYSPLHF. The chain has TRBV11-3 and TRBJ1-6, with TRBD1 identical over 8 bases. The CDR3 totals 13 residues. After removal of 9 bases from V and 8 bases from J, the junction contained 6 bases not matched to a gene. CDR1 is SGHNT and CDR2 is YENEEA in the germline V gene.

The CDR3 sequence is CAISVLSGQGGDSPLHF. CDR3 DNA: TGTGCCATCAGTGTTTTGTCCGGCCAGGGGGGTGATTCACCCCTCCACTTT. The V call is TRBV10-3, the J call TRBJ1-6; 7 bases agree with TRBD1. Germline lookup yields CDR1 ENHRY and CDR2 SYGVKD. Trimming at V came to 4 bases and at J to 8 bases, leaving 14 bases not matched to a gene. The CDR3 has 17 residues.

The J gene is TRBJ2-5, the V gene TRBV19; D might be TRBD1 (6 bases). V lost 8 bases, J lost 2 bases, and 15 bases lay in between. Germline CDR1 and CDR2: LNHDA and SQIVND (reference sequence). This CDR3 spans 14 amino acids. This CDR3 reads CASGSRTAQETQYF. CDR3 in DNA: TGTGCCAGTGGGAGCCGGACAGCGCAAGAGACCCAGTACTTC. Full variable domain (missing parts from reference TRBV19 and TRBJ2-5): DGGITQSPKYLFRKEGQNVTLSCEQNLNHDAMYWYRQDPGQGLRLIYYSQIVNDFQKGDIAEGYSVSREKKESFPLTVTSAQKNPTAFYLCASGSRTAQETQYFGPGTRLLVL.

This chain's CDR3 is CASSYALDQPQHF. The CDR3 DNA reads as TGTGCCAGCAGTTATGCTCTCGATCAGCCCCAGCATTTT. V gene TRBV12-3 or TRBV12-4 combines with J gene TRBJ1-5; D is ambiguous. This CDR3 comprises 13 residues. Deletions cut 4 bases from V and 5 bases from J, with 9 bases between.

The chain carries TRBV4-1 and TRBJ2-7; possible D gene TRBD2, 5 bases. This CDR3 is 18 amino acids long. V was clipped by 4 bases and J by 0 bases, with 22 bases between them. CDR1 is MGHRA, CDR2 YSYEKL, per germline. For the CDR3, the DNA is TGCGCCAGCAGCCTTCAGCCCCAGGCGCCGGAGGTCTCCTACGAGCAGTACTTC. Protein sequence: CASSLQPQAPEVSYEQYF.

The chain is built from TRBV6-2 or TRBV6-3 and TRBJ2-2, with D hard to call. The CDR3 extends over 16 amino acids. Per germline, CDR1 MNHEY and CDR2 SVGEGT. The V and J ends lost 7 bases and 0 bases respectively, with 15 bases between them. In nucleotides, the CDR3 is TGTGCCAGCACCTCGCCGGCACGCGCGAACACCGGGGAGCTGTTTTTT. Translating gives CASTSPARANTGELFF.

V gene TRBV11-2 combines with J gene TRBJ2-3; a weak D match, TRBD1 (6 bases). Germline lookup yields CDR1 SGHAT and CDR2 FQNNGV. CDR3 length: 15 amino acids. The V end lost 1 base, the J end lost 2 bases, and 10 bases lay between the germline ends. The CDR3 here is CASSLGGQPTDTQYF. CDR3 nucleotides: TGTGCCAGCAGCTTAGGGGGACAACCCACAGATACGCAGTATTTT.

The chain uses TRBV3-1 and TRBJ2-7; no clear D gene. Germline V CDR1 and CDR2: LGHDT, YNNKEL (reference sequence). This CDR3 contains 14 residues. V shed 0 bases and J shed 2 bases, with 8 bases lying between them. CDR3 in DNA: TGTGCCAGCAGCCAAGACTACGCTACCTACGAGCAGTACTTC. Amino acid sequence: CASSQDYATYEQYF.

The chain links TRBV9 to TRBJ1-2; D is unclear. Germline V CDR1 and CDR2: SGDLS, YYNGEE. This CDR3 has 17 amino acids. Trimming pared 4 bases from V and 0 bases from J, leaving 19 bases between. The CDR3 protein is CASSPINGEYPNYGYTF. The CDR3 DNA reads TGTGCCAGCAGCCCAATCAACGGGGAGTATCCTAACTATGGCTACACCTTC.

This CDR3 is CASSISTGSYEQYF. The CDR3 DNA sequence: TGTGCCAGTAGTATCTCTACAGGCTCCTACGAGCAGTACTTC. V is TRBV19 and J is TRBJ2-7; D is possibly TRBD1 (5 bases). The CDR3 totals 14 residues. Trimming took off 3 bases at V and 0 bases at J, with 9 bases between the two ends. Germline-derived CDR1 and CDR2 are LNHDA and SQIVND (reference sequence). The full variable domain, completed using reference TRBV19 and TRBJ2-7, is DGGITQSPKYLFRKEGQNVTLSCEQNLNHDAMYWYRQDPGQGLRLIYYSQIVNDFQKGDIAEGYSVSREKKESFPLTVTSAQKNPTAFYLCASSISTGSYEQYFGPGTRLTVT.

The rearrangement links TRBV9 to TRBJ2-7; D call uncertain. Per germline, CDR1 SGDLS and CDR2 YYNGEE. The V and J ends lost 2 bases and 3 bases respectively, with 18 bases between them. CDR3 size: 16 residues. CDR3 sequence reads: CASSVRTRAADYEQYF. CDR3 sequence (DNA): TGTGCCAGCAGCGTCCGTACACGGGCTGCCGACTACGAGCAGTACTTC.

This chain uses TRBV12-5 with TRBJ1-1, with 9 nucleotides matching TRBD1. V trimming: 6 bases; J trimming: 2 bases; junction bases outside the gene matches: 4. The CDR3 runs to 14 residues. The germline V gene has CDR1 LGHNT and CDR2 FRNRAP. CDR3 DNA: TGTGCTAGTGGAAGACAGGGGGAAAACACTGAAGCTTTCTTT. It is translated as CASGRQGENTEAFF.

The V call is TRBV7-3, the J call TRBJ1-1; D may be TRBD1 (6 bases). The CDR3 length is 13 residues. Germline values: CDR1 SGHTA, CDR2 FQGTGA. Trimming removed 11 bases at V and 1 base at J, with 14 bases between. The CDR3 loop reads CAYRTATNTEAFF. The DNA for the CDR3 is TGTGCCTACCGGACAGCAACGAACACTGAAGCTTTCTTT.

The V call is TRBV6-2 or TRBV6-3, the J call TRBJ1-1, with D uncertain. Germline CDR1 reads MNHEY; CDR2 reads SVGEGT. The ends were cut back, 0 bases at V and 9 bases at J, with 5 bases in the middle. The CDR3 totals 11 residues. The CDR3 reads CASSYSNQAFF. In nucleotides, the CDR3 is TGTGCCAGCAGTTACTCGAACCAAGCTTTCTTT.